These 8 T cell receptor beta chains originate from one sample sequenced in a study of blood T cell repertoires in COVID-19. Sequencing used immunoSEQ multiplex PCR; TCRdb keeps in-frame clones, though not all of them. Of tens of thousands of clones listed, about 81% are singletons. The sequencing input was peripheral blood. All receptors come from a human donor in a cohort sampled during active COVID-19.

The rearrangement uses TRBV2 and TRBJ1-5; 8 bases are shared with TRBD1. Unmatched junction bases numbered 8, after V lost 7 bases and J lost 6 bases. The CDR3 loop spans 14 amino acids. From germline, CDR1 is SNHLY and CDR2 FYNNEI. The chain's CDR3 is CASTPGQGGQPQHF. The CDR3, as DNA: TGTGCCAGCACCCCCGGACAGGGAGGTCAGCCCCAGCATTTT.

This clone was seen a handful of times. The J gene is TRBJ2-5, the V gene TRBV6-1; perhaps TRBD2 as D (6 bases). Germline V gives CDR1 MNHNS, CDR2 SASEGT. CDR3 size: 15 residues. V lost 3 bases and J lost 4, with 15 bases in between. CDR3 sequence: CASSDPPGTGETQYF. CDR3 coding DNA: TGTGCCAGCAGTGACCCACCCGGGACTGGAGAGACCCAGTACTTC.

The chain joins TRBV2 to TRBJ1-1; 7 bases align to TRBD1. This CDR3 is built from 13 residues. The V segment lost 8 bases and the J segment 6 bases; nucleotides outside the gene matches: 9. Per the germline V gene, CDR1 is SNHLY and CDR2 is FYNNEI. This chain's CDR3 is CASGTARGAEAFF. The CDR3 nucleotides are TGTGCCAGCGGGACAGCCAGGGGGGCTGAAGCTTTCTTT.

This clone has just one count. The gene calls are TRBV24-1 and TRBJ2-3; maybe TRBD1 (7 bases). The CDR3 is made up of 16 amino acids. Germline CDR1 reads KGHDR; CDR2 reads SFDVKD. V gave up 4 bases and J gave up 5 bases, with 18 bases separating them. In nucleotides, the CDR3 is TGTGCCACCAGTGAGGGAGGACAGGCCCTGGGAGATACGCAGTATTTT. Translation: CATSEGGQALGDTQYF.

The chain recombines TRBV11-2 with TRBJ1-4; D is unresolved. Trimming shortened V by 8 bases and J by 7 bases, and 17 bases separated the two germline ends. The CDR3 has 14 amino acids. Germline assignment: CDR1 SGHAT and CDR2 FQNNGV. The CDR3 sequence is CASSSVARGEKLFF. The CDR3 DNA reads TGTGCCAGCTCCTCCGTCGCCCGAGGTGAAAAACTGTTTTTT.

The chain recombines TRBV10-1 with TRBJ2-7, with D unresolved. Germline CDR1 WNHNN, CDR2 SYGVQD (reference sequence). Trimming took off 4 bases at V and 4 bases at J, with 11 bases between the two ends. The CDR3 length is 13 residues. The CDR3 is CASSAGLGYEQYF. As DNA, the CDR3 is TGCGCCAGCAGTGCCGGCCTCGGGTACGAGCAGTACTTC.

The V gene is TRBV7-9, the J gene TRBJ2-5; 8 nucleotides match TRBD1. CDR3 size: 14 residues. Losses at the gene ends were 8 bases for V and 1 base for J; bases not matched to a gene: 6. The germline V gene encodes CDR1 SEHNR and CDR2 FQNEAQ (reference sequence). CDR3 loop: CASRRTGSQETQYF. The DNA of the CDR3 is TGTGCCAGCCGACGGACAGGGAGCCAAGAGACCCAGTACTTC.

The chain carries TRBV11-1 and TRBJ2-1; TRBD2 matches at 11 bases. Germline CDR1 is SGHAT and CDR2 is FQDESV (reference sequence). V was clipped by 3 bases and J by 10 bases; unmatched bases: 5. The length of the CDR3 is 14 residues. The CDR3 DNA sequence: TGTGCCAGCAGCTTGGGGACTAGCGGAGAAGAGCAGTTCTTC. The encoded protein is CASSLGTSGEEQFF.